These 9 T cell receptor beta chains were all obtained from the same sample, sequenced in a study of cytomegalovirus exposure and HLA in healthy donors. A multiplex PCR was run with 60 Vbeta primers and 13 Jbeta primers. Some clones are missing from TCRdb's copy, which holds only in-frame ones; the method was immunoSEQ multiplex PCR. Found here are about 160,000 clones, approximately 81% of them singletons; the top ten hold 2% to 3%. Source material: PBMCs. The receptor set was obtained from a male donor in good health and CMV-seronegative.

V is TRBV4-3 and J is TRBJ2-1; 7 bases agree with TRBD2. There are 15 residues in the CDR3. From germline, CDR1 is LGHNA and CDR2 YSLEER. With 1 base clipped from V and 0 bases from J, the junction kept 0 bases outside the gene matches. The CDR3 coding sequence is TGCGCCAGCAGCCAAGCTAGCGGCTCCTACAATGAGCAGTTCTTC. Translating gives CASSQASGSYNEQFF.

The chain couples TRBV7-8 to TRBJ2-5, with TRBD2 matching 10 bases. Germline V gene lookup returns CDR1 SGHVS and CDR2 FQNEAQ. V trimming: 4 bases; J trimming: 4 bases; junction bases outside the gene matches: 12. This CDR3 contains 17 residues. The CDR3 region has the DNA TGTGCCAGCAGCTCACAACCACAGCGGGGGGGCCGAGAGACCCAGTACTTC. Protein: CASSSQPQRGGRETQYF.

This clone showed up just once. The chain employs TRBV6-1 and TRBJ1-2; D may be TRBD1 (6 bases). This CDR3 spans 16 amino acids. V lost 4 bases, J lost 3 bases, and 18 bases lay in between. Germline-derived CDR1 and CDR2 are MNHNS and SASEGT. CDR3: CASSVGTPAGHYGYTF. The CDR3 DNA reads as TGTGCCAGCAGTGTCGGGACACCCGCCGGGCACTATGGCTACACCTTC.

This chain links TRBV19 with TRBJ2-1; tentatively, D is TRBD1 (6 bases). This CDR3 is 16 amino acids long. Germline V gives CDR1 LNHDA, CDR2 SQIVND (reference sequence). Trimming removed 6 bases at V and 7 bases at J, with 22 bases between. CDR3 sequence (DNA): TGTGCCAGTAGGAACAGGGAAATAGGGGTTTTGAATGAGCAGTTCTTC. Translation: CASRNREIGVLNEQFF.

The chain is built from TRBV30 and TRBJ1-3, with 8 positions matching TRBD1. This CDR3 has 15 residues. CDR1 GTSNPN and CDR2 SVGIG come from the germline V gene (reference sequence). V lost 3 bases and J lost 0; bases outside the gene matches: 4. CDR3 loop: CAWSTDRVSGNTIYF. CDR3 coding DNA: TGTGCCTGGAGCACGGACAGGGTCTCTGGAAACACCATATATTTT.

The chain uses TRBV9 and TRBJ2-5; weak D call: TRBD1 (6 bases). Trimming shortened V by 5 bases and J by 4 bases, and 21 bases separated the two germline ends. CDR1 is SGDLS, CDR2 YYNGEE, per germline. This CDR3 region has 16 residues. The CDR3 loop is CASSKRAGAMLETQYF. The CDR3 DNA sequence: TGTGCCAGCAGTAAAAGGGCAGGGGCCATGCTAGAGACCCAGTACTTC.

The count of this clone is one. The chain carries TRBV5-1 and TRBJ1-2; D remains ambiguous. Germline CDR1 is SGHRS and CDR2 is YFSETQ. With 0 bases removed from V and 2 bases from J, the gap between germline ends came to 8 bases. The CDR3 contains 14 residues. DNA for the CDR3: TGCGCCAGCAGCTTGGCCCAGGTGAACTATGGCTACACCTTC. It specifies CASSLAQVNYGYTF.

This chain joins TRBV5-1 and TRBJ2-7; 8 bases align to TRBD1. Germline values: CDR1 SGHRS, CDR2 YFSETQ. This CDR3 comprises 14 residues. V was clipped by 5 bases and J by 5 bases; unmatched bases: 9. In DNA form, the CDR3 reads TGCGCCAGCAGACAAGATACGGACAGGGACGAGCAGTACTTC. Its translation: CASRQDTDRDEQYF. The entire variable domain, with the rest obtained from reference TRBV5-1 and TRBJ2-7, is as follows: KAGVTQTPRYLIKTRGQQVTLSCSPISGHRSVSWYQQTPGQGLQFLFEYFSETQRNKGNFPGRFSGRQFSNSRSEMNVSTLELGDSALYLCASRQDTDRDEQYFGPGTRLTVT.

About this clone itself: The identical CDR3 is also encoded by other nucleotide sequences in the sample. The gene calls are TRBV19 and TRBJ1-5; a possible D gene is TRBD1 (6 bases). Germline values: CDR1 LNHDA, CDR2 SQIVND (reference sequence). Trimming removed 8 bases from V and 6 bases from J, with 14 bases in between. The CDR3 length is 13 residues. This chain's CDR3 is CASQDRASQPQHF. CDR3 DNA sequence: TGTGCCAGTCAGGACAGAGCCAGTCAGCCCCAGCATTTT.